The 17 T cell receptor beta chains below come from one sample, sequenced in a study of spatial heterogeneity in lung cancer. Time point defined: sample taken at primary tumor resection. Frozen PBMC, nontumor lung or tumor provided whole RNA, which was sequenced unsorted. TCRdb analysed the 5' RACE reads with MiXCR anew, one entry per CDR3 protein. Among 35,000 to 55,000 distinct CDR3 sequences listed, approximately 6.9% were seen once. This specimen was PBMCs, taken at surgery. These receptors were collected from a female donor with early-stage non-small cell lung cancer.

This clonotype was observed a few times. J is TRBJ2-5 and V is TRBV7-9; possible D gene TRBD1, 6 bases. Germline V gene lookup returns CDR1 SEHNR and CDR2 FQNEAQ (reference sequence). The CDR3 loop spans 15 amino acids. Trimming removed 5 bases at V and 1 base at J, with 14 bases between. For the CDR3, the DNA is TGTGCCAGCAGCCGCACACAGGGAATCCAAGAGACCCAGTACTTC. This translates into CASSRTQGIQETQYF.

This clonotype was found many times. The chain employs TRBV27 and TRBJ2-2, with D perhaps TRBD2 (6 bases). The V end was cut by 5 bases, the J end by 2 bases, with 18 bases between. The CDR3 is made up of 17 amino acids. The V gene's germline CDR1 is MNHEY and CDR2 SMNVEV (reference sequence). CDR3 nucleotide sequence: TGTGCCAGCAGTCCTCTCTCTGGGACTGGAAACACCGGGGAGCTGTTTTTT. It translates to CASSPLSGTGNTGELFF.

This clonotype was seen many times. The V call is TRBV10-3, the J call TRBJ2-3, with 9 bases identical to TRBD2. Germline V lookup: CDR1 ENHRY, CDR2 SYGVKD. The CDR3 loop spans 14 amino acids. V shed 3 bases and J 14 bases; nucleotides not matched to a gene: 12. Here the CDR3 reads CAISDPLGTSISYF. In DNA form, the CDR3 reads TGTGCCATCAGTGATCCCTTAGGGACTAGCATTTCGTATTTT.

This clonotype showed up many times. This chain joins TRBV2 and TRBJ1-3; D call uncertain. The CDR3 has 15 amino acids. Germline V CDR1 and CDR2: SNHLY, FYNNEI. V was trimmed by 4 bases and J by 0 bases, leaving 10 bases between them. The CDR3 protein is CASSAGGSSGNTIYF. DNA of the CDR3: TGTGCCAGCAGTGCTGGTGGCAGCTCTGGAAACACCATATATTTT. Together with reference TRBV2 and TRBJ1-3, the CDR3 gives the full variable domain: EPEVTQTPSHQVTQMGQEVILRCVPISNHLYFYWYRQILGQKVEFLVSFYNNEISEKSEIFDDQFSVERPDGSNFTLKIRSTKLEDSAMYFCASSAGGSSGNTIYFGEGSWLTVV.

In this sample, this clonotype turned up many times. J is TRBJ2-1 and V is TRBV5-1; TRBD2 is a possible D gene (5 bases). This CDR3 is 12 amino acids long. V lost 4 bases and J 10 bases, leaving 12 bases between the germline ends. Germline CDR1 reads SGHRS; CDR2 reads YFSETQ. CDR3 nucleotide sequence: TGCGCCAGCAGCGTACCGGGAACCGAGCAGTTCTTC. Protein: CASSVPGTEQFF.

This clonotype was seen at least ten times. The chain uses TRBV14 and TRBJ2-2; TRBD2 is a possible D gene (6 bases). The V end lost 4 bases, the J end lost 6 bases, and 15 bases lay between the germline ends. The CDR3 has 15 amino acids. Germline CDR1 reads SGHDN; CDR2 reads FVKESK. CDR3 bases: TGTGCCAGCAGCCGAGGACTACTCTTGGCCGGGGAGCTGTTTTTT. Translated, it gives CASSRGLLLAGELFF.

This clonotype was counted many times. The chain is built from TRBV4-1 and TRBJ1-2; 7 positions agree with TRBD1. The CDR3 contains 15 residues. Germline-derived CDR1 and CDR2 are MGHRA and YSYEKL. V lost 1 base to trimming and J lost 5 bases; unmatched junction nucleotides: 7. The CDR3: CASSQGRDSLYGYTF. The CDR3 nucleotides are TGCGCCAGCAGCCAAGGTCGGGACAGCCTGTATGGCTACACCTTC.

This clonotype was seen many times. The chain joins TRBV12-3 or TRBV12-4 to TRBJ2-5; the match to TRBD1 covers 11 bases. V lost 6 bases to trimming and J lost 4 bases; unmatched junction nucleotides: 7. CDR3 length equals 15 residues. The DNA for the CDR3 is TGTGCCAGCAGCCTAGGACAGGGGGCATCAGAGACCCAGTACTTC. Amino acid sequence: CASSLGQGASETQYF.

This clonotype was recorded many times. The V and J genes are TRBV24-1 and TRBJ2-3, with 8 bases identical to TRBD1. The V segment lost 9 bases and the J segment 4 bases; nucleotides outside the gene matches: 11. CDR1 and CDR2 from the germline V gene are KGHDR and SFDVKD. There are 15 residues in the CDR3. The DNA for the CDR3 is TGTGCCACCGGGGGCCGGACAGGGTCCCCAGATACGCAGTATTTT. As protein: CATGGRTGSPDTQYF.

This clonotype was found many times. V is TRBV7-9 and J is TRBJ2-7; the D is unclear. The germline V and J ends were trimmed by 5 bases and 3 bases, with 5 bases remaining between them. The germline V gene has CDR1 SEHNR and CDR2 FQNEAQ (reference sequence). The CDR3 runs 11 residues. In nucleotides, the CDR3 is TGTGCCAGCAGCCCCGACTACGAGCAGTACTTC. Translated, it gives CASSPDYEQYF.

This clonotype occurred a few times. V gene TRBV7-9 combines with J gene TRBJ2-5; D call uncertain. This CDR3 is built from 15 residues. Per the germline V gene, CDR1 is SEHNR and CDR2 is FQNEAQ (reference sequence). Trimming took 3 bases from V and 2 from J, leaving 13 bases between them. The CDR3 coding sequence is TGTGCCAGCAGCTTGTTGACGGCACCGCAAGAGACCCAGTACTTC. Translating it yields CASSLLTAPQETQYF.

At least ten counts were recorded for this clonotype. The chain links TRBV6-5 to TRBJ1-1, with 8 bases aligning to TRBD1. V dropped 2 bases and J dropped 7; count of bases not matched to a gene: 6. This CDR3 region has 14 residues. CDR1 and CDR2 (germline): MNHEY, SVGAGI. The CDR3: CASSYLQGVGEAFF. The CDR3 bases are TGTGCCAGCAGTTACCTACAGGGGGTGGGTGAAGCTTTCTTT.

This clonotype was seen repeatedly, ten times or more. J is TRBJ2-2 and V is TRBV10-1; TRBD1 is a possible D gene (5 bases). The CDR3 extends over 17 amino acids. The V gene lost 3 bases and the J gene lost 7 bases, with 21 bases spanning the gap. Germline CDR1 WNHNN, CDR2 SYGVQD (reference sequence). This chain's CDR3 is CASSDHLRAGSFGELFF. The CDR3 DNA follows: TGCGCCAGCAGTGACCATCTCCGGGCAGGGTCTTTCGGGGAGCTGTTTTTT.

This clonotype was observed at least ten times. V is TRBV20-1 and J is TRBJ2-5; possibly TRBD2 for D (6 bases). The V end was cut by 5 bases, the J end by 2 bases, with 15 bases between. The germline V gene has CDR1 DFQATT and CDR2 SNEGSKA (reference sequence). CDR3 length: 14 amino acids. The CDR3 region has the DNA TGCAGTGCTTTGAGCCCGACTAGTCAAGAGACCCAGTACTTC. It encodes CSALSPTSQETQYF.

This clonotype appeared many times. The V call is TRBV24-1, the J call TRBJ2-5; maybe TRBD2 (6 bases). CDR1 and CDR2 (germline): KGHDR, SFDVKD. The CDR3 spans 16 residues. Trimming cost V 2 bases and J 0 bases, with 12 bases left between them. Here the CDR3 reads CATSDWGSGDQETQYF. The CDR3 coding sequence is TGTGCCACCAGTGATTGGGGATCGGGGGACCAAGAGACCCAGTACTTC.

This clonotype was detected a few times. The chain couples TRBV2 to TRBJ1-1, with D perhaps matching TRBD1 (5 bases). Trimming shortened V by 8 bases and J by 5 bases, and 15 bases separated the two germline ends. This CDR3 is 13 amino acids long. Germline CDR1 SNHLY, CDR2 FYNNEI. The CDR3 reads CASGGRRETEAFF. CDR3 DNA sequence: TGTGCCAGCGGGGGGAGGCGGGAGACTGAAGCTTTCTTT.

The chain employs TRBV20-1 and TRBJ2-3; 11 bases agree with TRBD2. This CDR3 has 14 residues. Losses at the gene ends were 3 bases for V and 9 bases for J; bases not matched to a gene: 8. CDR1 DFQATT and CDR2 SNEGSKA come from the germline V gene (reference sequence). CDR3 loop: CSASLAGGLPTQYF. CDR3 sequence (DNA): TGCAGTGCTAGTCTAGCGGGGGGCCTTCCGACGCAGTATTTT.